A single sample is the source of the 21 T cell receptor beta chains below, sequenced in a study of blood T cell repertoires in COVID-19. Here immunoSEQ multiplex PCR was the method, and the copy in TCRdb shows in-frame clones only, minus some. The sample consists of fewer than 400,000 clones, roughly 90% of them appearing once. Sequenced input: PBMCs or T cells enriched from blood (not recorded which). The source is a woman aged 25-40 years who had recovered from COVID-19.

The CDR3 loop reads CASSRQEGSPLHF. The DNA for the CDR3 is TGTGCCAGCAGCCGACAGGAAGGTTCACCCCTCCACTTT. The J gene is TRBJ1-6, the V gene TRBV3-1 (or the pseudogene TRBV3-2); maybe TRBD1 (6 bases). The ends were cut back, 4 bases at V and 9 bases at J, with 10 bases in the middle. The germline CDR1 and CDR2 sequences are LGHDT and YNNKEL (reference sequence). The length of the CDR3 is 13 residues.

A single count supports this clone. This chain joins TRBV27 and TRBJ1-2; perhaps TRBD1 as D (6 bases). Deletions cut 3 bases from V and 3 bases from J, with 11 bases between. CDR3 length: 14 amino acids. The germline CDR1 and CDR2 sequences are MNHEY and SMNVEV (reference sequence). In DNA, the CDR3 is TGTGCCAGCAGTTTTTGGGGGGGCCACTATGGCTACACCTTC. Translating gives CASSFWGGHYGYTF.

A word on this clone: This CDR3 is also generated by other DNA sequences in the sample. In nucleotides, the CDR3 is TGTGCCAGCAGCCTCGACAGAAACACTGAAGCTTTCTTT. Encoded protein: CASSLDRNTEAFF. V usage is TRBV7-2 and J usage is TRBJ1-1; possible D gene TRBD1, 5 bases. V lost 5 bases, J lost 2 bases, and 9 bases lay in between. Germline V lookup: CDR1 SGHTA, CDR2 FQGNSA. The CDR3 has 13 amino acids.

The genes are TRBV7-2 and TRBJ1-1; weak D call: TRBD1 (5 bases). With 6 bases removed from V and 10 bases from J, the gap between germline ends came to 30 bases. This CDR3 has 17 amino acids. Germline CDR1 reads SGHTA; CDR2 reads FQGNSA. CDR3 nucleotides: TGTGCCAGCAGTCAAACAACAAGGGGTGCATCCGGGGGAGGAGCTTTCTTT. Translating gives CASSQTTRGASGGGAFF.

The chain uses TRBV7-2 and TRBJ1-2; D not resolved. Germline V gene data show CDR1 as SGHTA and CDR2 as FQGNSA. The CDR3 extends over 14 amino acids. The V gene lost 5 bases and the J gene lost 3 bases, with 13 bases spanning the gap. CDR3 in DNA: TGTGCCAGCAGCACCGCACCAGAGGACTATGGCTACACCTTC. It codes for CASSTAPEDYGYTF.

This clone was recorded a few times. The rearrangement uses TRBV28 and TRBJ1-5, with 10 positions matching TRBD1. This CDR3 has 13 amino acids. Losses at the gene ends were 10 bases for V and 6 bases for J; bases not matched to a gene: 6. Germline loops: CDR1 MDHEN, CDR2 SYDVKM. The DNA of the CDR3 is TGTGCCACCTTGACAGGGGGCTTTCAGCCCCAGCATTTT. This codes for CATLTGGFQPQHF. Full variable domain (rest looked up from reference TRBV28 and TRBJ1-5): DVKVTQSSRYLVKRTGEKVFLECVQDMDHENMFWYRQDPGLGLRLIYFSYDVKMKEKGDIPEGYSVSREKKERFSLILESASTNQTSMYLCATLTGGFQPQHFGDGTRLSIL.

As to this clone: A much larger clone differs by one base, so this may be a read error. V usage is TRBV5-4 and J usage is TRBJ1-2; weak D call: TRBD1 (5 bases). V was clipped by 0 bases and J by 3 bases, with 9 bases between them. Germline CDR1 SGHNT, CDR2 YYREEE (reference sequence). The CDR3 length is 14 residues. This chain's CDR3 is CASSLAGTHYGYTF. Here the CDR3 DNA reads TGTGCCAGCAGCTTGGCAGGGACTCACTATGGCTACACCTTC.

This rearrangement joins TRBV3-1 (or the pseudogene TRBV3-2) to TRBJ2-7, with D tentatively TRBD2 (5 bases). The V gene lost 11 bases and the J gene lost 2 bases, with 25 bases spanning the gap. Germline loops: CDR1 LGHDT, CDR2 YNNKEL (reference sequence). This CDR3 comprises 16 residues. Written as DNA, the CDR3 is TGTGCCTCACAGACCACAATGGGAGCAGAACCCTACGAGCAGTACTTC. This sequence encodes CASQTTMGAEPYEQYF.

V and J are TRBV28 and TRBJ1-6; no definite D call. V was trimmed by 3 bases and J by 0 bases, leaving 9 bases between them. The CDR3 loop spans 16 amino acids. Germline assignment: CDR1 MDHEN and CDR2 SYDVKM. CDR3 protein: CASSFSPSSYNSPLHF. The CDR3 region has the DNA TGTGCCAGCAGTTTTTCCCCCTCCTCCTATAATTCACCCCTCCACTTT.

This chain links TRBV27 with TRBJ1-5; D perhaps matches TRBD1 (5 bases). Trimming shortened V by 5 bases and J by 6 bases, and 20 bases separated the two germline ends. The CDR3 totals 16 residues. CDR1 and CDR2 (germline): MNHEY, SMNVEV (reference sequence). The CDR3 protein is CASSASKLDRPQPQHF. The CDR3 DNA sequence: TGTGCCAGCAGTGCATCCAAGCTCGACAGACCTCAGCCCCAGCATTTT.

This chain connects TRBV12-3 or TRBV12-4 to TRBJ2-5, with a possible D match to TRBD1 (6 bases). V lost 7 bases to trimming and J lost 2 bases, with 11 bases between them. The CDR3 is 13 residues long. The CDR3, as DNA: TGTGCCAGCACCCGGACAGTTCAAGAGACCCAGTACTTC. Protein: CASTRTVQETQYF.

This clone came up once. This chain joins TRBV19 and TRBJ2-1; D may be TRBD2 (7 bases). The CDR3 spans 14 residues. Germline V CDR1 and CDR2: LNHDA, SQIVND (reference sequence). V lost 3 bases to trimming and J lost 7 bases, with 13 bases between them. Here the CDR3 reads CASSIGGGLNEQFF. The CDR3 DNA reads TGTGCCAGTAGTATCGGCGGGGGCCTAAATGAGCAGTTCTTC. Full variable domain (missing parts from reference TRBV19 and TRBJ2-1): DGGITQSPKYLFRKEGQNVTLSCEQNLNHDAMYWYRQDPGQGLRLIYYSQIVNDFQKGDIAEGYSVSREKKESFPLTVTSAQKNPTAFYLCASSIGGGLNEQFFGPGTRLTVL.

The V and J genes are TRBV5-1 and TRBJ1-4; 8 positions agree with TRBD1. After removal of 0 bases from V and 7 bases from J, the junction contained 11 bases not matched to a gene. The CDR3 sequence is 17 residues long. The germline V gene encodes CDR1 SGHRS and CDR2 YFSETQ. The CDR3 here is CASSLVGQGAGSEKLFF. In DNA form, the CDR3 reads TGCGCCAGCAGCTTGGTGGGTCAGGGGGCAGGGAGTGAAAAACTGTTTTTT.

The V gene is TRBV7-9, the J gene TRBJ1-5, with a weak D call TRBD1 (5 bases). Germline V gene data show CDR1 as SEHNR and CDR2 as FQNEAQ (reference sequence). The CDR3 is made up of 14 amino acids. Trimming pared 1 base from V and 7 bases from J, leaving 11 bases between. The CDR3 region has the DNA TGTGCCAGCAGCTTAGGATCCGGGGGGCAGCCCCAGCATTTT. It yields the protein CASSLGSGGQPQHF.

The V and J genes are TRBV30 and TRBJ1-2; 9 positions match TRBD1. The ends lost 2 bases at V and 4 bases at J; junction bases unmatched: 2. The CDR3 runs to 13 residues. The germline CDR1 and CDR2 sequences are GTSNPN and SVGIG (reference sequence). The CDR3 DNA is TGTGCCTGGAGTAGACAGGGGGGCTATGGCTACACCTTC. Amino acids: CAWSRQGGYGYTF.

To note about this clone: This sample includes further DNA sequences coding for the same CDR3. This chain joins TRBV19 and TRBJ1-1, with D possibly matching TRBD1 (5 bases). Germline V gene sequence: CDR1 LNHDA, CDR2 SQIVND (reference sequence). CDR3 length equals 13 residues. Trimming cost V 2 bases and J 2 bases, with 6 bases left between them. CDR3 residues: CASSIQGNTEAFF. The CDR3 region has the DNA TGTGCCAGTAGTATACAGGGTAACACTGAAGCTTTCTTT.

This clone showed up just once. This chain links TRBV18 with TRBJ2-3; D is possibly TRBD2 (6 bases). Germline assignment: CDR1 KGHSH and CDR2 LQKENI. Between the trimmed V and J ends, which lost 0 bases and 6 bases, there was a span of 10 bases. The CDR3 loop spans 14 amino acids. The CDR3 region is CASSPPSEGDTQYF. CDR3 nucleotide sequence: TGTGCCAGCTCACCACCCTCGGAGGGGGATACGCAGTATTTT.

CDR3 nucleotides: TGTGCCAGTAGTATTGACGGACAAGCATACAATGAGCAGTTCTTC. This codes for CASSIDGQAYNEQFF. The rearrangement uses TRBV19 and TRBJ2-1, with D perhaps TRBD1 (5 bases). This CDR3 contains 15 residues. V was pared by 3 bases and J by 4 bases, with 13 bases between. CDR1 and CDR2 from the germline V gene are LNHDA and SQIVND (reference sequence). The full variable domain, rest sourced from reference TRBV19 and TRBJ2-1, is DGGITQSPKYLFRKEGQNVTLSCEQNLNHDAMYWYRQDPGQGLRLIYYSQIVNDFQKGDIAEGYSVSREKKESFPLTVTSAQKNPTAFYLCASSIDGQAYNEQFFGPGTRLTVL.

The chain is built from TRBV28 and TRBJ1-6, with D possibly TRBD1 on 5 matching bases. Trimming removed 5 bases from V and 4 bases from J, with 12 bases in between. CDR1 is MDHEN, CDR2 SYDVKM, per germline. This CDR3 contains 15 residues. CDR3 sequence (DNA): TGTGCCAGCAGTGGGTGGAGACAGTATAATTCACCCCTCCACTTT. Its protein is CASSGWRQYNSPLHF.

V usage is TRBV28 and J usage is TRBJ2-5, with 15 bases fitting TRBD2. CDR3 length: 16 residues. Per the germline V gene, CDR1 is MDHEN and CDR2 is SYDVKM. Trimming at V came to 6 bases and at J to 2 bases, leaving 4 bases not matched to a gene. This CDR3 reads CASRIGLAGGQETQYF. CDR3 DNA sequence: TGTGCCAGCAGAATAGGACTAGCGGGAGGGCAAGAGACCCAGTACTTC.

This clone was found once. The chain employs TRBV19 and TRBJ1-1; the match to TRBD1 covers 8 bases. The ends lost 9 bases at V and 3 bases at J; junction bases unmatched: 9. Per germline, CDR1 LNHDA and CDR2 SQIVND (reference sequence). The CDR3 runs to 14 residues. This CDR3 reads CASLQQGGYTEAFF. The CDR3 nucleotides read TGTGCCAGCCTACAACAGGGGGGTTACACTGAAGCTTTCTTT.